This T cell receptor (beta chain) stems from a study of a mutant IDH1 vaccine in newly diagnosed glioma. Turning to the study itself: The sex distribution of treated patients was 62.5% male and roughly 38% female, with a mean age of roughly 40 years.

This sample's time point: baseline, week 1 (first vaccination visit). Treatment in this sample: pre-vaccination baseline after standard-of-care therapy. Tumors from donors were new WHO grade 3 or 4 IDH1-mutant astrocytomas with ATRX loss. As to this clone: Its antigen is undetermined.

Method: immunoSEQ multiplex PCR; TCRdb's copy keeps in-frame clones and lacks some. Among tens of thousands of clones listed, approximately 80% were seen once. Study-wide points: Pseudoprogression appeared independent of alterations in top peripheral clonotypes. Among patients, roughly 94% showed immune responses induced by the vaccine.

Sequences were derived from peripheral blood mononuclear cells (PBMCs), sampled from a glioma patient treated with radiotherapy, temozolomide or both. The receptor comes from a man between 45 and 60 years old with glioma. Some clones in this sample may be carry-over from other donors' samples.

The CDR3 loop is CASSLMVGGKETQYF. The CDR3 bases are TGCGCCAGCAGCCTTATGGTCGGGGGGAAAGAGACCCAGTACTTC. V gene TRBV4-1 combines with J gene TRBJ2-5; 7 nucleotides match TRBD2. The germline V gene encodes CDR1 MGHRA and CDR2 YSYEKL. The trim removed 4 bases at V and 3 bases at J, leaving 8 bases unmatched. The CDR3 is made up of 15 amino acids.